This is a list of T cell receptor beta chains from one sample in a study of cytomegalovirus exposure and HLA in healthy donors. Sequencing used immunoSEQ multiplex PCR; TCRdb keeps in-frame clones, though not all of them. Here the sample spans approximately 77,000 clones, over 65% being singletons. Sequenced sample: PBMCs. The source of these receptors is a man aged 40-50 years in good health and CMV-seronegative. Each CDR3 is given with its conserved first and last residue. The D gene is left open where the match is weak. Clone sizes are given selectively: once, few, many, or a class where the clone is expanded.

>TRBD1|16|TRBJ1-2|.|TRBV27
TGTGCCAGCAGTTCCAGGATAGGGGGCATCAACTATGGCTACACCTTC
CASSSRIGGINYGYTF
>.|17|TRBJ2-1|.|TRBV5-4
TGTGCCAGCAGCTCGTGGGGCCAGAACAATAAGTACAATGAGCAGTTCTTC
CASSSWGQNNKYNEQFF
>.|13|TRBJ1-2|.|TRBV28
TGTGCCAGCAGTTTCGGGGGTAGAGGAGGCTACACCTTC
CASSFGGRGGYTF
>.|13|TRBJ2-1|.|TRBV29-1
TGCAGCGTTGGGACTCACCTGGGCGATGAGCAGTTCTTC
CSVGTHLGDEQFF
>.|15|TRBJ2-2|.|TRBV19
TGTGCCAGTAAGGTTGGATTTGCAGGAACCGGGGAGCTGTTTTTT
CASKVGFAGTGELFF
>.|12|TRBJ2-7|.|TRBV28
TGTGCCAGCAGTTCGGGGTCCTACGAGCAGTACTTC
CASSSGSYEQYF
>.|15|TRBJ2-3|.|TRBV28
TGTGCCAGCAGTTTTGGACAGCCTGGCACAGATACGCAGTATTTT
CASSFGQPGTDTQYF
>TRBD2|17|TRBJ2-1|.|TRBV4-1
TGCGCCAGCAGCCGAGGACTGGTAGGACTAGCGGCTTGTGAGCAGTTCTTC
CASSRGLVGLAACEQFF
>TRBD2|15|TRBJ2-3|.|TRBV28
TGTGCCAGCACTGGACTAGCCGGAGACACAGATACGCAGTATTTT
CASTGLAGDTDTQYF
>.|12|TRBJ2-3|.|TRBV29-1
TGCAGCGTTGCTAAGGGGACAGATACGCAGTATTTT
CSVAKGTDTQYF
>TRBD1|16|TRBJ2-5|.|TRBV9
TGTGCCAGCAGCGGAGGCATGGGACAGGGCCAAGAGACCCAGTACTTC
CASSGGMGQGQETQYF
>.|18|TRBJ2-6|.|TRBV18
TGTGCCAGCTCACCTAAAGGTTTAGCTGGCGCGGGGGCCAACGTCCTGACTTTC
CASSPKGLAGAGANVLTF
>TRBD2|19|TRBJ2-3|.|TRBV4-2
TGTGCCAGCAGCCAAAGAGGCGGGACTAGCGGGACCCGGACAGATACGCAGTATTTT
CASSQRGGTSGTRTDTQYF
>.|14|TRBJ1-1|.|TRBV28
TGTGCCAGCAGTTTAGGCGGGGTTAACACTGAAGCTTTCTTT
CASSLGGVNTEAFF
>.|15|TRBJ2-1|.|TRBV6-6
TGTGCCAGCAGTGCCGGGGGCAGCGGGATTAGGGAGCAGTTCTTC
CASSAGGSGIREQFF
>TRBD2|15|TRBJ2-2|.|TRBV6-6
TGTGCCAGCAGACTACTAGCGTCGAACACCGGGGAGCTGTTTTTT
CASRLLASNTGELFF
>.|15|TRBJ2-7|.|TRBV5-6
TGTGCCAGCAGCTTGGGGAGCGGCCCTTCCTACGAGCAGTACTTC
CASSLGSGPSYEQYF
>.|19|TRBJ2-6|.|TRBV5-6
TGTGCCAGCAGCTGGGTTGCGGGGTCATGGAGCGGTGGGGCCAACGTCCTGACTTTC
CASSWVAGSWSGGANVLTF
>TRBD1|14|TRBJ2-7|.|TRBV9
TGTGCCAGCAGCCCGGGACAGGGGGCCTACGAGCAGTACTTC
CASSPGQGAYEQYF
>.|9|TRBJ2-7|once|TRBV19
TGTGCCAGTAGTATCGGGCAGTACTTC
CASSIGQYF
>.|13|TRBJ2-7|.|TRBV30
TGTGCCTGGGTCCCTCCCGGACACTACGAGCAGTACTTC
CAWVPPGHYEQYF
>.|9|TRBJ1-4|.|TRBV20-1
TGCAGTGGGGAGGGAAAACTGTTTTTT
CSGEGKLFF
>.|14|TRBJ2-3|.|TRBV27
TGTGCCAGCAGTCCCCGGAGAGACGCTTATACGCAGTATTTT
CASSPRRDAYTQYF
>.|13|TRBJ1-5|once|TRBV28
TGTGCCAGCAGAACGGACGGGGGGTCGCCCCAGCATTTT
CASRTDGGSPQHF
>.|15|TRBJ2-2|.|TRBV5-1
TGCGCCAGCAGCTTGGGTACAAGGAACACCGGGGAGCTGTTTTTT
CASSLGTRNTGELFF